This T cell receptor beta chain stems from a study of T cell responses to AZD1222 COVID-19 vaccine. Study-wide results and limits: There were mostly white British donors and more females than males, and clonal diversity was possibly underestimated. Spike-wide vaccine-associated CD4 TCRs dominated at 160-218 and 743-854.

CDR1 is LNHDA and CDR2 is SQIVND in the germline V gene (reference sequence). The CDR3 is 16 residues long. With 6 bases removed from V and 6 bases from J, the gap between germline ends came to 18 bases. This clone was detected only once. Its antigen remains unknown. TCRdb's table, derived via immunoSEQ multiplex PCR, lists solely in-frame clones and lacks some. The table lists 180,000 or so clones, around 93% of them singletons. The V and J genes are TRBV19 and TRBJ1-6; D might be TRBD1 (6 bases). The receptor comes from an adult who received the AZD1222 COVID-19 vaccine. The material sequenced was peripheral blood, taken 28 days after the second AZD1222 dose. Written as DNA, the CDR3 is TGTGCCAGTAGGGCTGGGGGCCTTTTTGGTAATTCACCCCTCCACTTT. It encodes CASRAGGLFGNSPLHF. The entire variable domain, with the rest obtained from reference TRBV19 and TRBJ1-6, is as follows: DGGITQSPKYLFRKEGQNVTLSCEQNLNHDAMYWYRQDPGQGLRLIYYSQIVNDFQKGDIAEGYSVSREKKESFPLTVTSAQKNPTAFYLCASRAGGLFGNSPLHFGNGTRLTVT.